This T cell receptor (beta chain) was recovered during a study of vaccination effects on CD4 cells after COVID-19. In the study overall: Post-vaccine draws lagged the second dose by a median of 72 days.

Germline V gene lookup returns CDR1 SGHRS and CDR2 YFSETQ. V was cut by 0 bases and J by 8 bases, with 8 bases left in between. This CDR3 contains 13 residues. For this clone: Antigen unknown.

ViraFEST assay sequencing came after antigen-specific CD4+ T cells were expanded with viral peptide pools. Following 10 days of culture, CD4+ T cells were isolated. Two doses of BNT162b2 or mRNA-1273 vaccine were administered to participants. Under 2.5 million PBMC were seeded per well and grown in the presence of roughly 9.3 IU/ml IL-2 and about 10 ug/ml peptides. Broader study findings: Both infection-induced and vaccine-induced clones contracted markedly at late post-vaccination timepoints.

The assay was immunoSEQ multiplex PCR, and TCRdb's table has in-frame clones only and misses some. The sample contains 20,000 to 25,000 clones, roughly four fifths of which appear only once. The starting material was CD4+ T cells from PBMCs cultured with HCoV-229E spike peptides, obtained after COVID-19 vaccination. This chain links TRBV5-1 with TRBJ1-4, with no clear D. This receptor was taken from a human donor who received a COVID-19 vaccine. CDR3 in DNA: TGCGCCAGCAGCTTGGTTCGTCCGGAAAAACTGTTTTTT. This gives the protein CASSLVRPEKLFF.